The sequence of this T cell receptor beta chain was determined in a study of T cell responses to AZD1222 COVID-19 vaccine. The assay was immunoSEQ multiplex PCR, and TCRdb's table has in-frame clones only and misses some. In the table there are 150,000 to 200,000 clones, more than 85% of which are singletons. Second doses at about 4 or about 12 weeks were pooled. CDR3 length: 15 amino acids. The V gene lost 0 bases and the J gene lost 3 bases, with 11 bases spanning the gap. CDR1 is SGDLS and CDR2 is YYNGEE in the germline V gene. This material consisted of peripheral blood, taken 28 days after the second AZD1222 dose. The TCR originated in an adult who received the AZD1222 COVID-19 vaccine. The V gene is TRBV9, the J gene TRBJ2-3; TRBD2 might be the D (6 bases). For the CDR3, the DNA is TGTGCCAGCAGCGTAGGTGGCGGGGCTACAGATACGCAGTATTTT. It yields the protein CASSVGGGATDTQYF.